The rows below give T cell receptor beta chains drawn from one sample of a study of response to subunit inactivated influenza vaccine. TCRdb analysed the RT-PCR reads with MiXCR anew, one entry per CDR3 protein. The sample yields about 650,000 distinct CDR3 sequences, 15% to 17% seen once. Specimen: PBMCs from blood, collected about 11 days after vaccination. These receptor sequences come from a man aged 50 to 60 who received an inactivated influenza vaccine. The CDR3 runs from the conserved cysteine through the conserved F or W. Each record gives: V gene, J gene, D gene, clone size, CDR3 protein, CDR3 DNA. A D gene is named only where the DNA matches it firmly. Not every row has a clone size; where given, it reads once, few, many or a size class.

V: TRBV11-2; J: TRBJ2-3; D: -; size: -; CDR3: CASSLGGTQTDTQYF; DNA: TGTGCCAGCAGCTTAGGAGGAACGCAGACAGATACGCAGTATTTT
V: TRBV20-1; J: TRBJ2-3; D: TRBD2; size: -; CDR3: CSAYGTRATDTQYF; DNA: TGCAGTGCTTATGGGACTAGAGCAACAGATACGCAGTATTTT
V: TRBV3-1; J: TRBJ2-1; D: TRBD1; size: many; CDR3: CASSRGQGSGEQFF; DNA: TGTGCCAGCAGCCGTGGACAGGGGTCGGGTGAGCAGTTCTTC
V: TRBV29-1; J: TRBJ2-3; D: TRBD2; size: -; CDR3: CSVNGLAGPPTDTQYF; DNA: TGCAGCGTCAACGGACTAGCGGGACCCCCCACAGATACGCAGTATTTT
V: TRBV2; J: TRBJ2-3; D: TRBD2; size: -; CDR3: CASTTRAGGVTDTQYF; DNA: TGTGCCAGCACCACCAGAGCGGGGGGTGTCACAGATACGCAGTATTTT
V: TRBV10-3; J: TRBJ2-3; D: TRBD2; size: -; CDR3: CAIAPEAGGGTDTQYF; DNA: TGTGCCATCGCCCCTGAAGCGGGGGGTGGGACAGATACGCAGTATTTT
V: TRBV5-7; J: TRBJ2-1; D: TRBD2; size: -; CDR3: CASSPGTSGRASYNEQFF; DNA: TGTGCCAGCAGCCCCGGGACTAGCGGGAGGGCCTCCTACAATGAGCAGTTCTTC
V: TRBV7-2; J: TRBJ2-2; D: TRBD2; size: many; CDR3: CASSLDGLAAQVGELFF; DNA: TGTGCCAGCAGCTTAGATGGACTAGCGGCGCAGGTCGGGGAGCTGTTTTTT
V: TRBV11-1; J: TRBJ2-2; D: -; size: few; CDR3: CASSLDRATHIANTGELFF; DNA: TGTGCCAGCAGCCTAGACCGAGCAACACATATCGCGAACACCGGGGAGCTGTTTTTT
V: TRBV6-1; J: TRBJ2-7; D: TRBD2; size: -; CDR3: CASRTPGLAGVEQYF; DNA: TGTGCCAGCAGGACACCGGGACTAGCGGGAGTCGAGCAGTACTTC
V: TRBV25-1; J: TRBJ2-3; D: TRBD2; size: few; CDR3: CASRTSGLDTQYF; DNA: TGTGCCAGTCGGACTAGCGGGTTAGATACGCAGTATTTT
V: TRBV9; J: TRBJ2-4; D: -; size: once; CDR3: CASSVGRGENIQYF; DNA: TGTGCCAGCAGCGTAGGGAGAGGGGAAAACATTCAGTACTTC
V: TRBV5-1; J: TRBJ1-2; D: -; size: -; CDR3: CASSLDDGYTF; DNA: TGCGCCAGCAGCTTGGACGATGGCTACACCTTC
V: TRBV3-1; J: TRBJ1-2; D: -; size: once; CDR3: CASSQVRTAGGGYTF; DNA: TGTGCCAGCAGCCAAGTCCGGACTGCGGGAGGAGGCTACACCTTC
V: TRBV20-1; J: TRBJ1-5; D: TRBD1; size: many; CDR3: CSARGRTGERLIFLQPQHF; DNA: TGCAGTGCTAGAGGACGGACAGGGGAAAGGTTAATCTTTCTTCAGCCCCAGCATTTT
V: TRBV2; J: TRBJ1-1; D: TRBD1; size: -; CDR3: CASSSLQGATEAFF; DNA: TGTGCCAGCTCGTCATTGCAGGGGGCAACTGAAGCTTTCTTT
V: TRBV3-1; J: TRBJ2-7; D: -; size: -; CDR3: CASSQDSSDSYEQYF; DNA: TGTGCCAGCAGCCAAGATTCTAGCGACTCCTACGAGCAGTACTTC
V: TRBV5-1; J: TRBJ2-1; D: TRBD1; size: -; CDR3: CASSRQGEYNEQFF; DNA: TGCGCCAGCAGCAGACAGGGGGAATACAATGAGCAGTTCTTC
V: TRBV12-3/TRBV12-4; J: TRBJ2-7; D: TRBD1; size: few; CDR3: CASSPNRGGISYEQYF; DNA: TGTGCCAGCAGTCCAAACAGGGGTGGGATTTCCTACGAGCAGTACTTC
V: TRBV7-8; J: TRBJ2-2; D: -; size: -; CDR3: CASSRVGGHTGELFF; DNA: TGTGCCAGCAGCCGGGTCGGGGGGCACACCGGGGAGCTGTTTTTT
V: TRBV28; J: TRBJ2-7; D: -; size: few; CDR3: CASRMRGYSVYEQYF; DNA: TGTGCCAGCAGAATGAGGGGTTACTCGGTTTACGAGCAGTACTTC
V: TRBV15; J: TRBJ1-4; D: -; size: -; CDR3: CATSRDGGRNEKLFF; DNA: TGTGCCACCAGCAGAGATGGGGGACGGAATGAAAAACTGTTTTTT
V: TRBV12-3/TRBV12-4; J: TRBJ2-2; D: TRBD1; size: -; CDR3: CASIPGQGSNTGELFF; DNA: TGTGCCAGCATCCCCGGACAGGGATCGAACACCGGGGAGCTGTTTTTT
V: TRBV9; J: TRBJ2-3; D: TRBD2; size: -; CDR3: CASSVVAGAYTDTQYF; DNA: TGTGCCAGCAGCGTAGTAGCGGGGGCCTACACAGATACGCAGTATTTT
V: TRBV4-1; J: TRBJ1-5; D: TRBD1; size: few; CDR3: CASSQEGGTGLQPQHF; DNA: TGCGCCAGCAGCCAAGAAGGGGGGACAGGGCTTCAGCCCCAGCATTTT